This is a list of T cell receptor beta chains from one sample in a study of shared clonotypes between healthy human individuals. Repertoires were generated with immunoSEQ multiplex PCR, while TCRdb's copy carries only in-frame clones and drops some. Of 650,000 to 700,000 clones detected, less than 95% appear once; the ten largest clones hold more than 30%. Sequencing was carried out using memory CD8+ T cells from PBMCs. The source of these receptors is a man between 18 and 35 years old in good health. Some clones in this sample may be carry-over from other donors' samples. The CDR3 runs from the conserved cysteine through the conserved F or W.

j_call v_call cdr3_aa
TRBJ2-7 TRBV2 CASSDGYEQYF
TRBJ2-7 TRBV27 CASSFLGPGYYEQYF
TRBJ2-7 TRBV7-2 CASSDRLAGGHEQYF
TRBJ2-1 TRBV7-8 CASSSGLLGPLGVDEQFF
TRBJ2-3 TRBV27 CASLVVRSSTDTQYF
TRBJ2-5 TRBV5-5 CASARGGVPQETQYF
TRBJ2-7 TRBV28 CASNSRDNYEQYF
TRBJ2-7 TRBV11-1 CASSSTGTSGSGRYF
TRBJ2-7 TRBV27 CASNGQGAGEQYF
TRBJ2-3 TRBV7-8 CASSPRPGTDTQYF
TRBJ2-3 TRBV27 CASSLLREGGADTQYF
TRBJ2-4 TRBV10-3 CARRDLAKNIQYF
NA TRBV6-5 CASRGTGTYEQYF
TRBJ2-7 TRBV6-5 CASISSSYEQYF
TRBJ2-7 TRBV7-3 CASSLGGQGLYEQYF
TRBJ2-7 TRBV2 CASSESGGFLYEQYF
TRBJ2-7 TRBV28 CATLGYGTTYEQYF
TRBJ2-3 TRBV30 CAWRGTLGTGPTDTQYF
TRBJ1-4 TRBV2 CASVGRRNEKLFF
TRBJ2-7 TRBV4-1 CASSQVGGAYEQYF
TRBJ1-2 TRBV13 CASSRLQGALTGYTF
TRBJ2-4 TRBV28 CASSSPRAKNIQYF